This T cell receptor (beta chain) originates from a study of blood T cell repertoires in COVID-19 (dated by TCRdb to 2018 to 2021). Regarding the complete study: The collaborator samples originated in the United States, Italy and Spain and spanned the acute and convalescent phases of COVID-19. Where HLA class I and class II types were available, the types were taken from metadata supplied by the sample provider, not from assay-based typing. Samples were obtained from the ongoing ImmuneRACE study (first 160 participants) and from approximately 1,200 subjects provided by 6 global collaborators. The prospective study material was composed of cDNA or gDNA derived from T cells, B-cell-depleted T cells, or PBMCs. The dataset comprised deeply sampled blood TCRbeta repertoires from subjects exposed to, actively infected with, or recovered from COVID-19. The repertoires were released in a freely available public database intended as a resource for research on the immune response to SARS-CoV-2. Nearly every sample came with metadata listing a de-identified subject ID, COVID-19 status, age in years and sex.

Whole blood was collected in K2EDTA tubes by collaborating institutions according to the institutions' own protocols. For TCRbeta analysis, collaborators shipped samples as frozen whole blood, isolated PBMCs, or DNA extracted from either of those sample types. CDR1 MNHEY and CDR2 SVGAGI are derived from the germline V gene. Compared with germline, V lacks 3 bases and J lacks 5 bases; bases without a gene match: 7. The CDR3, cysteine through phenylalanine, is 16 amino acids long. Only CDR3 DNA remains: 48 bases, in frame from the first base. What the research found in general, with its limitations: The quantity of clinical and demographic metadata differed by source and by participant and was supplied without curation.

TCRbeta CDR3 regions were amplified from genomic DNA using the immunoSEQ Assay, a bias-controlled multiplex PCR. Processing in the source paper ran as follows. The number of nucleated cells in each sample was estimated by amplification of reference gene primers within the assay. To quantify the absolute abundance of each unique TCRbeta CDR3 rearrangement, sequence reads were collapsed and filtered. Productive Simpson clonality was computed per sample as the square root of Simpson's diversity index over productive rearrangements. In TCRdb, the immuneACCESS table is reduced to in-frame sequences with V and J assigned. These tables do not hold every clone; where another copy was compared, an unresolved V gene accounts for under half, and the others remain unexplained. V and J calls and clone size are those listed in that table; D and trimming were worked out from the DNA. The table for this sample lists approximately 90,000 clones; 80% of them were counted only once. 15% to 20% of the sample comes from the top ten.

Points on this clone: Its antigen is unknown. Within one base of it there is no much larger clone, and no base qualities were kept.

The V gene is TRBV6-5 and the J gene is TRBJ2-1, and TRBD2 matches 10 of the central bases. The clonotype originates from a woman aged 80 or over with acute or convalescent COVID-19. Specimen: peripheral blood. This receptor has the CDR3 CASSYPQREGHNEQFF. The DNA sequence is TGTGCCAGCAGTTATCCTCAGCGGGAGGGTCACAATGAGCAGTTCTTC.